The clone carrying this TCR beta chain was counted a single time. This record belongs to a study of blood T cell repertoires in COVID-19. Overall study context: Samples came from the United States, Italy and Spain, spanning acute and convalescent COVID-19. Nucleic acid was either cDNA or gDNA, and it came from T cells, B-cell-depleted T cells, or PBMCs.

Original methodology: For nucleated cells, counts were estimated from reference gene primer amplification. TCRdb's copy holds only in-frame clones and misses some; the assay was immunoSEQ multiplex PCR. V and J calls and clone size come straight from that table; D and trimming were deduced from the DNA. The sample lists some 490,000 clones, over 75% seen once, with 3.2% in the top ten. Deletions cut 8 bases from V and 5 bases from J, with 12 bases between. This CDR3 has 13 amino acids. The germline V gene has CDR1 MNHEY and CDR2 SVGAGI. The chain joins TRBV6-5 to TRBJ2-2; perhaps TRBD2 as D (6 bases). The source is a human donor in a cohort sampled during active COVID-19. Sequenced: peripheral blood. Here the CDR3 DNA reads TGTGCCAGCCGGAGGGCTAGGACCGGGGAGCTGTTTTTT. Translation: CASRRARTGELFF.